The T cell receptor (beta chain) under discussion was sequenced for a study of breast tumors, draining lymph nodes, adjacent tissues. TCRdb re-derived calls from the multiplex PCR reads in MiXCR, one entry per CDR3 protein. The sample carries 150,000 to 200,000 distinct CDR3 sequences, approximately 33% recorded once. Broader study findings: Findings are consistent with lymph node origin and intratumoral expansion of most tumor T cells. The lymph node origin of tumor T cells was framed as consistent with a hypothesis, not demonstrated. Tumor repertoires ranked between lymph nodes and nontumor tissue in diversity, with V and J gene preferences. Compared with basal-like, luminal-like tumors shared significantly more repertoire with nontumor tissue.

This clonotype has a handful of counts. Its specificity is not known. Breast cancer patients provided tissue from their axillary draining lymph nodes. CDR1 and CDR2 (germline): DFQATT, SNEGSKA (reference sequence). This CDR3 has 14 amino acids. Trimming cost V 5 bases and J 5 bases; bases outside gene matches: 9. This clonotype originated in a female donor with breast cancer. Some clones in this sample may be carry-over from other donors' samples. The rearrangement uses TRBV20-1 and TRBJ1-1; 9 nucleotides match TRBD1. Specimen: axillary lymph node tissue. The CDR3, as DNA: TGCAGTGCTCCTCGGGACAGGGTGGGGACTGAAGCTTTCTTT. Translating gives CSAPRDRVGTEAFF.